The present T cell receptor (beta chain) was sequenced within a study of cytomegalovirus exposure and HLA in healthy donors. This PCR relied on a set of 60 Vbeta primers and 13 Jbeta primers. Sequencing used immunoSEQ multiplex PCR; TCRdb keeps in-frame clones, though not all of them. Among about 160,000 clones listed, roughly 80% were seen once. The CDR3 is 13 residues long. V lost 5 bases and J lost 4, with 11 bases in between. Germline CDR1 and CDR2: SGHAT and FQNNGV. Sequencing input: PBMCs. The clonotype originates from a man aged 50-60 years in good health and CMV-seropositive. The genes are TRBV11-2 and TRBJ1-2; possibly TRBD1 for D (5 bases). CDR3 amino acids: CASSPRQSYGYTF. CDR3 DNA sequence: TGTGCCAGCAGCCCCCGACAGTCCTATGGCTACACCTTC. Looking up the rest from reference TRBV11-2 and TRBJ1-2 gives the full variable domain: EAGVAQSPRYKIIEKRQSVAFWCNPISGHATLYWYQQILGQGPKLLIQFQNNGVVDDSQLPKDRFSAERLKGVDSTLKIQPAKLEDSAVYLCASSPRQSYGYTFGSGTRLTVV.